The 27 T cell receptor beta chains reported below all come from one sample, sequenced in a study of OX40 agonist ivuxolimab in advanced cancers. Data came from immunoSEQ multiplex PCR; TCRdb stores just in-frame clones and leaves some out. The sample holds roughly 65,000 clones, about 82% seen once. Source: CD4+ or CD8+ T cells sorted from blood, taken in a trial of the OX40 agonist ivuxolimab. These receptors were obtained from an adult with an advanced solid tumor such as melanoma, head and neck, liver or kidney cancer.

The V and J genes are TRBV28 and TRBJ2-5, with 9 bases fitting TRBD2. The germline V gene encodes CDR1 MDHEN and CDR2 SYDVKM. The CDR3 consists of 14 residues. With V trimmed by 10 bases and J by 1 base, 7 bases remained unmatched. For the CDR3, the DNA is TGTGCCACAGAAACGACTAGCGGCCAAGAGACCCAGTACTTC. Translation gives CATETTSGQETQYF.

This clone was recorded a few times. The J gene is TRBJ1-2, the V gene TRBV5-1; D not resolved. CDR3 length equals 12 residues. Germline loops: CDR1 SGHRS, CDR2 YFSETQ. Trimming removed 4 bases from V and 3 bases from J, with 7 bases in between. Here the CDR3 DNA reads TGCGCCAGCAGCGTAGCTGACTATGGCTACACCTTC. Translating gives CASSVADYGYTF.

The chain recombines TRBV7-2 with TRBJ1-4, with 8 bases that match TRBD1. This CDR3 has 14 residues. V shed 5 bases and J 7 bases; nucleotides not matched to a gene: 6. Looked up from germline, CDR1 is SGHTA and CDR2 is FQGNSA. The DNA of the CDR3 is TGTGCCAGCAGCGTGGACAGGGCGAGTGAAAAACTGTTTTTT. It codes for CASSVDRASEKLFF.

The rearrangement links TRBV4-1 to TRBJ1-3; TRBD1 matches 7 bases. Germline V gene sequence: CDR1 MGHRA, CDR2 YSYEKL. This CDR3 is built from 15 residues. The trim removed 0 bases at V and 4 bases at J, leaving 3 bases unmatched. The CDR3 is CASSQEDRTGNTIYF. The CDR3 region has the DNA TGCGCCAGCAGCCAAGAGGACAGGACGGGAAACACCATATATTTT.

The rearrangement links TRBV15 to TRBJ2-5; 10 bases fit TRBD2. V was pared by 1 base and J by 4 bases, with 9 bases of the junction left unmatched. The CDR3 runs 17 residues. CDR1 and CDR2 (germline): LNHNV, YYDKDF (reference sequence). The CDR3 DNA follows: TGTGCCACCAGCAGAGGGTCTAGCGGGAGACAGGGAGAGACCCAGTACTTC. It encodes CATSRGSSGRQGETQYF.

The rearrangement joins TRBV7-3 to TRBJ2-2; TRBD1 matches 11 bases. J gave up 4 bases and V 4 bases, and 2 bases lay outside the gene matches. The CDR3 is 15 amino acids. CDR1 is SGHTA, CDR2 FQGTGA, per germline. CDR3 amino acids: CASSSDRGPTGELFF. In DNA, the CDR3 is TGTGCCAGCAGCTCGGACAGGGGGCCCACCGGGGAGCTGTTTTTT.

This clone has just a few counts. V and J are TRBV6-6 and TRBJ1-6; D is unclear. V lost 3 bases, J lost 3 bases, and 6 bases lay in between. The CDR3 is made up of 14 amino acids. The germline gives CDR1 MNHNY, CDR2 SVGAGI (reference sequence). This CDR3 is CASSYGVYNSPLHF. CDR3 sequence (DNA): TGTGCCAGCAGTTATGGGGTCTATAATTCACCCCTCCACTTT.

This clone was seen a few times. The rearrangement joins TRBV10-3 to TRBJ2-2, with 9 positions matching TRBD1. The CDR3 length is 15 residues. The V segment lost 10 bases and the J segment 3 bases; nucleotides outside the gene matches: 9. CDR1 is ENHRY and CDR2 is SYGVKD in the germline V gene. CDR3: CASSLRDRDTGELFF. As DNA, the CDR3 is TGTGCCAGCAGCCTCCGGGACAGGGACACCGGGGAGCTGTTTTTT.

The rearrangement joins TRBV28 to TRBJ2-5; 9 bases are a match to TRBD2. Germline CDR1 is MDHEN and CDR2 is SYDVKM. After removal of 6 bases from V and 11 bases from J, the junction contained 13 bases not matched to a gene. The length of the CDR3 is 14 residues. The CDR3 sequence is CASSRTSAQGEQYF. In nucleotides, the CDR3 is TGTGCCAGCAGCAGGACTAGCGCCCAGGGAGAGCAGTACTTC.

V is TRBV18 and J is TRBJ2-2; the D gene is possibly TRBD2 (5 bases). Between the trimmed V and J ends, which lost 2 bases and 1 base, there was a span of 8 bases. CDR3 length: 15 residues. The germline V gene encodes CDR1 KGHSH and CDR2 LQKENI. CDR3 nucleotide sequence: TGTGCCAGCTCACCAGAGAGCGGGAACACCGGGGAGCTGTTTTTT. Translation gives CASSPESGNTGELFF.

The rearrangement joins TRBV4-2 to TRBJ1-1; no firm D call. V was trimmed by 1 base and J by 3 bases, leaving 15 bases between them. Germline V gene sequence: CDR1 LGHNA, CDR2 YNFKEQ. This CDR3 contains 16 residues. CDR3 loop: CASSQVITDPYTEAFF. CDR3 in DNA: TGTGCCAGCAGCCAAGTTATCACAGATCCATACACTGAAGCTTTCTTT.

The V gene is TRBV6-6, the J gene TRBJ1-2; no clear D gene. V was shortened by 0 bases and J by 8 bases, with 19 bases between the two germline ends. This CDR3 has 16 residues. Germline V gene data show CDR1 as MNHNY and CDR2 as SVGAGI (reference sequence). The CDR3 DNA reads TGTGCCAGCAGTTACTCGAAGGACCAAGAGAATAGGGGCTACACCTTC. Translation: CASSYSKDQENRGYTF.

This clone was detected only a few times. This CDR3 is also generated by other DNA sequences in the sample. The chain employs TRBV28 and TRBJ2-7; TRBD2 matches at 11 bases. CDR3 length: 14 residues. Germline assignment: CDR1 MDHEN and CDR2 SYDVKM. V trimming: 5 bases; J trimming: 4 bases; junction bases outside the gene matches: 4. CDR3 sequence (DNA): TGTGCCAGCAGTCTTAGCGGGAGGGATTACGAGCAGTACTTC. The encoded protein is CASSLSGRDYEQYF.

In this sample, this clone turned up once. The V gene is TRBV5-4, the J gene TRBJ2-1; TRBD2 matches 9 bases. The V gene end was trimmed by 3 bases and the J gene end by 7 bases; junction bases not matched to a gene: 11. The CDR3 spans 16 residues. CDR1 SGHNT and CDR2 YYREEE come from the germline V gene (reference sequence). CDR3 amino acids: CASSSLAGEEGNEQFF. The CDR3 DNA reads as TGTGCCAGCAGCTCCTTAGCGGGAGAAGAGGGAAATGAGCAGTTCTTC.

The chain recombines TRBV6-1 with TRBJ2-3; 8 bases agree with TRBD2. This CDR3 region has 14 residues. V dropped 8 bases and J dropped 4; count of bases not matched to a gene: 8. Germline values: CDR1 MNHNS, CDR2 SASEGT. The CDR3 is CASHGGVWADTQYF. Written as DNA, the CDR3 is TGTGCCAGCCACGGGGGGGTGTGGGCAGATACGCAGTATTTT.

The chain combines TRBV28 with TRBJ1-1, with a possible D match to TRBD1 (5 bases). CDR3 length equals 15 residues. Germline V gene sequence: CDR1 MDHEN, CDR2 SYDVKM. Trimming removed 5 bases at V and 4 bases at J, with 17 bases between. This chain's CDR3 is CASSPGPGWSTEAFF. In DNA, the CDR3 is TGTGCCAGCAGTCCCGGTCCAGGGTGGAGCACTGAAGCTTTCTTT.

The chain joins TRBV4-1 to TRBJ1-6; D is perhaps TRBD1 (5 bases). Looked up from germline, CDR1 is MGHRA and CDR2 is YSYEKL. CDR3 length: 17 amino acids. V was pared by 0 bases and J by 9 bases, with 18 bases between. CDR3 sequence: CASSQEEGTFQGSPLHF. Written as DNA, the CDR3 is TGCGCCAGCAGCCAAGAGGAAGGAACTTTCCAGGGTTCACCCCTCCACTTT.

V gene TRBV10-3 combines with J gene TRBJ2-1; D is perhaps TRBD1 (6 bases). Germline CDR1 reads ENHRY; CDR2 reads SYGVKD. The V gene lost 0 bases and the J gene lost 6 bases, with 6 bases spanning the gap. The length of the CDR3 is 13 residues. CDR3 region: CAISESDSNEQFF. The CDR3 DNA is TGTGCCATCAGTGAGTCGGACAGCAATGAGCAGTTCTTC.

The CDR3 DNA sequence: TGTGCCAGCAGTGAGCCGGACAGGGTCCATGAGCAGTTCTTC. It specifies CASSEPDRVHEQFF. The chain links TRBV25-1 to TRBJ2-1, with 8 bases that match TRBD1. J lost 8 bases, V lost 3 bases, and 6 bases had no gene match. This CDR3 has 14 amino acids. From germline, CDR1 is MGHDK and CDR2 SYGVNS.

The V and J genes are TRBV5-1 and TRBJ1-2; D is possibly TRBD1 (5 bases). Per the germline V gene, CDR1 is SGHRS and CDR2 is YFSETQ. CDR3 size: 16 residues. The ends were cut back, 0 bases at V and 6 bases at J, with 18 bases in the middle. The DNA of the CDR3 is TGCGCCAGCAGCTTGGACGTTTCAAACGGGGGTAATGGCTACACCTTC. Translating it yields CASSLDVSNGGNGYTF.

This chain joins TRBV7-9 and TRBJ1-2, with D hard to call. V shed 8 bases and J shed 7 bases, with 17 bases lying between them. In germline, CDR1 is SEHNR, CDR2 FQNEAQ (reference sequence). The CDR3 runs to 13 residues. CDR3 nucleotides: TGTGCCAGCGACCCCACGAACAAGGGTGGCTACACCTTC. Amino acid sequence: CASDPTNKGGYTF.

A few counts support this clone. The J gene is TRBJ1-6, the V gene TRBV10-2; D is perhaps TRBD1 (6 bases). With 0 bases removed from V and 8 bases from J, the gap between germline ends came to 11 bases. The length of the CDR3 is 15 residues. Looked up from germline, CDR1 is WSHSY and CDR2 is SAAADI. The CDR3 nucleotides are TGCGCCAGCAGTGAGTCGGCAGGGGAGTATTCACCCCTCCACTTT. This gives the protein CASSESAGEYSPLHF.

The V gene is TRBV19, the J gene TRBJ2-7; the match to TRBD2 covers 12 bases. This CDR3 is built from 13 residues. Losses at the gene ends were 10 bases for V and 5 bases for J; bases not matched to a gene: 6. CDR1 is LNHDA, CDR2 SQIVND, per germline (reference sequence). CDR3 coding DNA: TGTGCCACCTGGACTAGCGGGACTGACGAGCAGTACTTC. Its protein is CATWTSGTDEQYF. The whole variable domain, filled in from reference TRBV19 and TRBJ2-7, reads DGGITQSPKYLFRKEGQNVTLSCEQNLNHDAMYWYRQDPGQGLRLIYYSQIVNDFQKGDIAEGYSVSREKKESFPLTVTSAQKNPTAFYLCATWTSGTDEQYFGPGTRLTVT.

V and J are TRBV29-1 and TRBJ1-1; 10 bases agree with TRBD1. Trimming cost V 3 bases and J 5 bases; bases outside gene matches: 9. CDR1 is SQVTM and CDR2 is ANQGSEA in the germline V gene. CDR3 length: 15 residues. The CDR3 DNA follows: TGCAGCGTTGAGGGGACAGGGGTTAAGGAGACTGAAGCTTTCTTT. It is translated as CSVEGTGVKETEAFF.

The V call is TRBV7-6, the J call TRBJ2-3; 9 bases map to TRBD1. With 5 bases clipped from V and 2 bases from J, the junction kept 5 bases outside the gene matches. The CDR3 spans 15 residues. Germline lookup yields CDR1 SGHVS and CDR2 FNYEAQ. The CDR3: CASSETGGITDTQYF. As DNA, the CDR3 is TGTGCCAGCAGCGAGACAGGGGGGATCACAGATACGCAGTATTTT.

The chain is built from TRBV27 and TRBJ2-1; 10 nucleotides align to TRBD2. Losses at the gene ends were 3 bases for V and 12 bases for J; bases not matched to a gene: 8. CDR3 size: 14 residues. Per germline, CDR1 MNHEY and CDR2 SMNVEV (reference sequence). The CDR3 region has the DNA TGTGCCAGCAGTTTCTCTAGCGGGGGAAGTGCGCAGTTCTTC. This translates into CASSFSSGGSAQFF.

The CDR3 region is CASRSKGGTGSGELFF. The CDR3 bases are TGTGCCAGCAGAAGTAAAGGGGGAACCGGCAGCGGGGAGCTGTTTTTT. The V gene is TRBV7-9, the J gene TRBJ2-2, with D maybe TRBD1 (6 bases). CDR1 and CDR2 from the germline V gene are SEHNR and FQNEAQ (reference sequence). V lost 6 bases, J lost 7 bases, and 21 bases lay in between. The CDR3 has 16 residues.